This entry lists 25 T cell receptor beta chains sequenced from one sample in a study of blood T cell repertoires in COVID-19. Profiled with immunoSEQ multiplex PCR; TCRdb holds only in-frame clones, not every one. Among 150,000 to 200,000 clones, roughly 91% were seen once, and the ten largest hold less than 5.5%. Sequencing was performed on peripheral blood. The receptor set was obtained from a human donor in a cohort sampled during active COVID-19.

The chain links TRBV6-6 to TRBJ2-1; TRBD2 aligns across 8 bases. The J segment lost 14 bases and the V segment lost 0 bases, leaving 6 bases of the junction unmatched. Germline V lookup: CDR1 MNHNY, CDR2 SVGAGI (reference sequence). The CDR3 spans 13 residues. The CDR3 DNA reads as TGTGCCAGCAGTTACTCCGAGCGGGAGTGGGAGTTCTTC. As protein: CASSYSEREWEFF.

In its sample, this clone was seen a few times. The genes are TRBV4-1 and TRBJ2-7; D might be TRBD2 (6 bases). Germline CDR1 reads MGHRA; CDR2 reads YSYEKL. The CDR3 runs 18 residues. Between the trimmed V and J ends, which lost 0 bases and 1 base, there was a span of 19 bases. CDR3 amino acids: CASSQDKAVGTRSYEQYF. As DNA, the CDR3 is TGCGCCAGCAGCCAAGATAAGGCCGTAGGGACTCGTTCCTACGAGCAGTACTTC.

The chain recombines TRBV4-3 with TRBJ2-2, with 9 bases matching TRBD2. The V segment lost 0 bases and the J segment 4 bases; nucleotides outside the gene matches: 3. Germline assignment: CDR1 LGHNA and CDR2 YSLEER. The CDR3 has 16 residues. The CDR3 loop is CASSQEPSGTTGELFF. CDR3 DNA sequence: TGCGCCAGCAGCCAAGAACCTAGCGGGACCACCGGGGAGCTGTTTTTT.

The chain couples TRBV7-2 to TRBJ2-7; TRBD1 aligns across 9 bases. Per the germline V gene, CDR1 is SGHTA and CDR2 is FQGNSA. Unmatched junction bases numbered 6, after V lost 4 bases and J lost 5 bases. This CDR3 region has 14 residues. This CDR3 reads CASSSDRGSNEQYF. The CDR3 DNA sequence: TGTGCCAGCAGCTCCGACAGGGGGTCTAACGAGCAGTACTTC.

For this clone: The sample holds other DNA sequences that translate to the same CDR3. The rearrangement links TRBV13 to TRBJ2-2; D gene unclear. The CDR3 extends over 12 amino acids. V lost 5 bases, J lost 2 bases, and 3 bases lay in between. Germline CDR1 is PRHDT and CDR2 is FYEKMQ (reference sequence). CDR3 in amino acids: CASSPNTGELFF. As DNA, the CDR3 is TGTGCCAGCAGCCCAAACACCGGGGAGCTGTTTTTT.

Details on this clone: Distinct nucleotide sequences in the sample also encode this CDR3. The chain couples TRBV6-5 to TRBJ1-2; TRBD1 agrees at 9 bases. The CDR3 is made up of 15 amino acids. Germline trimming cut 8 bases from V and 0 bases from J; bases unmatched to any gene: 7. In germline, CDR1 is MNHEY, CDR2 SVGAGI. DNA for the CDR3: TGTGCCAGCCACAGGGGGCCGCAAGCTAACTATGGCTACACCTTC. Translating gives CASHRGPQANYGYTF.

The rearrangement joins TRBV5-5 to TRBJ2-5, with 8 bases fitting TRBD2. Unmatched junction bases numbered 13, after V lost 4 bases and J lost 5 bases. The length of the CDR3 is 16 residues. The germline CDR1 and CDR2 sequences are SGHKS and YYEKEE (reference sequence). CDR3 region: CASSVRSGGPWETQYF. DNA for the CDR3: TGTGCCAGCAGCGTAAGGTCGGGGGGGCCCTGGGAGACCCAGTACTTC.

Here the CDR3 DNA reads TGTGCCAGCAGGATGGAGTCGGGACATAAAATCTCTGGGGCCAACGTCCTGACTTTC. Its translation is CASRMESGHKISGANVLTF. The V gene is TRBV2, the J gene TRBJ2-6, with D maybe TRBD1 (6 bases). The germline gives CDR1 SNHLY, CDR2 FYNNEI. V was shortened by 6 bases and J by 0 bases, with 21 bases between the two germline ends. This CDR3 has 19 amino acids.

For this clone: At one of its ends the junction is not consistent with the germline gene, which may arise from a read error. CDR3 amino acids: CASRLPGQDLDRQYF. CDR3 sequence (DNA): TGTGCCAGCAGGTTACCGGGACAGGACCTGGATAGGCAGTATTTT. This sequence joins TRBV2 and TRBJ2-3; 8 bases are shared with TRBD1. The CDR3 totals 15 residues. Looked up from germline, CDR1 is SNHLY and CDR2 is FYNNEI.

The chain employs TRBV24-1 and TRBJ2-5; 8 bases are shared with TRBD1. V dropped 4 bases and J dropped 1; count of bases not matched to a gene: 4. Germline V CDR1 and CDR2: KGHDR, SFDVKD. This CDR3 comprises 15 residues. CDR3 sequence: CATSDYGQGQETQYF. The CDR3 DNA sequence: TGTGCCACCAGTGACTACGGACAGGGCCAAGAGACCCAGTACTTC.

A single count supports this clone. CDR3 sequence: CASSYLQGGGNTIYF. The CDR3, as DNA: TGTGCCAGCAGTTACTTGCAGGGGGGTGGAAACACCATATATTTT. This chain connects TRBV6-6 to TRBJ1-3; 7 nucleotides match TRBD1. The CDR3 is 15 amino acids. Germline V gene data show CDR1 as MNHNY and CDR2 as SVGAGI (reference sequence). After removal of 1 base from V and 3 bases from J, the junction contained 3 bases not matched to a gene.

The chain employs TRBV5-6 and TRBJ2-7; 7 bases map to TRBD1. Germline CDR1 and CDR2: SGHDT and YYEEEE. The trim removed 4 bases at V and 4 bases at J, leaving 8 bases unmatched. This CDR3 has 14 amino acids. The CDR3, as DNA: TGTGCCAGCAGCATAGGACAGGAGTCGTACGAGCAGTACTTC. Translated: CASSIGQESYEQYF. Looking up the rest from reference TRBV5-6 and TRBJ2-7 gives the full variable domain: DAGVTQSPTHLIKTRGQQVTLRCSPKSGHDTVSWYQQALGQGPQFIFQYYEEEERQRGNFPDRFSGHQFPNYSSELNVNALLLGDSALYLCASSIGQESYEQYFGPGTRLTVT.

The J gene is TRBJ1-1, the V gene TRBV2; D may be TRBD1 (5 bases). This CDR3 has 14 amino acids. Germline CDR1 SNHLY, CDR2 FYNNEI. The V gene lost 2 bases and the J gene lost 5 bases, with 12 bases spanning the gap. CDR3 loop: CASSEPRQLTEAFF. The DNA for the CDR3 is TGTGCCAGCAGTGAACCCAGACAGCTTACTGAAGCTTTCTTT.

This chain links TRBV6-2 or TRBV6-3 with TRBJ1-1; D unclear. V was cut by 2 bases and J by 10 bases, with 8 bases left in between. CDR1 and CDR2 (germline): MNHEY, SVGEGT. The CDR3 length is 11 residues. The CDR3 is CASSYGAAAFF. In nucleotides, the CDR3 is TGTGCCAGCAGTTACGGCGCGGCAGCTTTCTTT.

The chain employs TRBV19 and TRBJ1-1; 8 nucleotides match TRBD1. Germline lookup yields CDR1 LNHDA and CDR2 SQIVND (reference sequence). This CDR3 is built from 13 residues. V lost 10 bases and J lost 2; bases outside the gene matches: 6. The chain's CDR3 is CATVGQGNTEAFF. The CDR3 nucleotides read TGTGCCACCGTCGGACAGGGCAACACTGAAGCTTTCTTT.

The chain is built from TRBV29-1 and TRBJ1-1, with no clear D. This CDR3 has 14 residues. The V and J ends lost 4 bases and 1 base respectively, with 13 bases between them. In germline, CDR1 is SQVTM, CDR2 ANQGSEA. This CDR3 reads CSVVGPGSNTEAFF. Written as DNA, the CDR3 is TGCAGCGTTGTAGGCCCGGGGTCGAACACTGAAGCTTTCTTT.

The genes are TRBV19 and TRBJ1-1; D is uncertain. V was trimmed by 2 bases and J by 4 bases, leaving 11 bases between them. CDR1 and CDR2 from the germline V gene are LNHDA and SQIVND (reference sequence). CDR3 length: 14 residues. In DNA, the CDR3 is TGTGCCAGTAGTATATCGGAGGCCCGCACTGAAGCTTTCTTT. It specifies CASSISEARTEAFF.

V is TRBV19 and J is TRBJ1-1; D possibly corresponds to TRBD1 (5 bases). Germline lookup yields CDR1 LNHDA and CDR2 SQIVND (reference sequence). There are 12 residues in the CDR3. V lost 3 bases to trimming and J lost 7 bases, with 9 bases between them. Here the CDR3 reads CASSMWGVEAFF. DNA of the CDR3: TGTGCCAGTAGTATGTGGGGGGTTGAAGCTTTCTTT.

The chain links TRBV7-6 to TRBJ1-6; 9 nucleotides agree with TRBD1. V gave up 1 base and J gave up 8 bases; unmatched junction bases: 3. The CDR3 extends over 15 amino acids. Germline values: CDR1 SGHVS, CDR2 FNYEAQ. CDR3 DNA sequence: TGTGCCAGCAGCTTAGAACAGGGGGCTGATTCACCCCTCCACTTT. Residues: CASSLEQGADSPLHF.

This clone was recorded once. The V and J genes are TRBV9 and TRBJ2-3; a possible D gene is TRBD2 (6 bases). This CDR3 is built from 14 residues. V dropped 0 bases and J dropped 5 bases, with 10 bases sitting between them. In germline, CDR1 is SGDLS, CDR2 YYNGEE. The CDR3 DNA is TGTGCCAGCAGCGTAGATAGCGGCGGAGATACGCAGTATTTT. This codes for CASSVDSGGDTQYF.

This chain joins TRBV27 and TRBJ2-1; 11 positions match TRBD2. Germline V gene data show CDR1 as MNHEY and CDR2 as SMNVEV (reference sequence). This CDR3 region has 15 residues. V trimming: 2 bases; J trimming: 5 bases; junction bases outside the gene matches: 2. The CDR3 loop is CASSLGTSGHNEQFF. CDR3 nucleotides: TGTGCCAGCAGTTTAGGGACTAGCGGCCACAATGAGCAGTTCTTC.

This clone was found once. V gene TRBV25-1 combines with J gene TRBJ2-5, with D possibly being TRBD1 (6 bases). The germline CDR1 and CDR2 sequences are MGHDK and SYGVNS. Trimming stripped 5 bases from V and 7 bases from J, with 20 bases between. The CDR3 consists of 15 residues. In DNA form, the CDR3 reads TGTGCCAGCAGTCCCGAGACAGGTGGCAAGGGGACCCAGTACTTC. Its protein is CASSPETGGKGTQYF.

The gene calls are TRBV6-1 and TRBJ2-3, with a possible D match to TRBD1 (5 bases). The germline V gene has CDR1 MNHNS and CDR2 SASEGT. Trimming pared 3 bases from V and 2 bases from J, leaving 9 bases between. CDR3 length equals 14 residues. The CDR3: CASSDRAFTDTQYF. DNA of the CDR3: TGTGCCAGCAGTGACAGGGCCTTCACAGATACGCAGTATTTT.

At least ten counts were recorded for this clone. V and J are TRBV6-5 and TRBJ2-7; 9 nucleotides match TRBD1. Germline CDR1 is MNHEY and CDR2 is SVGAGI. V lost 7 bases and J lost 4; bases outside the gene matches: 5. This CDR3 has 13 amino acids. DNA for the CDR3: TGTGCCAGCACCGGGACAGGGCTTTACGAGCAGTACTTC. Translating gives CASTGTGLYEQYF.

This chain connects TRBV5-6 to TRBJ2-4; possible D gene TRBD1, 6 bases. V was clipped by 3 bases and J by 4 bases, with 17 bases between them. This CDR3 is built from 16 residues. Per germline, CDR1 SGHDT and CDR2 YYEEEE. The CDR3 loop is CASSWGRTPPKNIQYF. DNA for the CDR3: TGTGCCAGCAGCTGGGGGCGGACCCCGCCAAAAAACATTCAGTACTTC.